The clone carrying this TCR beta chain was recorded a few times. As originally analysed: Scientists estimated how many nucleated cells there were by amplifying reference gene primers. The repertoire was sequenced with immunoSEQ multiplex PCR; TCRdb's copy has only in-frame clones and lacks some. V and J calls plus clone size are reproduced from that table; the DNA served to infer D and trimming. The sample holds roughly 250,000 clones, about 87% seen once. This entry comes from a study of blood T cell repertoires in COVID-19. Background on the study: Researchers got acute and convalescent COVID-19 samples from the United States, Italy and Spain.

The participants were between about 18 and 89 years old and came from roughly 24 US areas. Participant-given clinical history determined each cohort assignment. There are 13 residues in the CDR3. V dropped 7 bases and J dropped 14 bases, with 20 bases sitting between them. CDR1 and CDR2 (germline): MDHEN, SYDVKM. This clonotype was sampled from a woman in her forties with acute COVID-19. The source material was PBMCs or T cells enriched from blood (not recorded which). The rearrangement uses TRBV28 and TRBJ1-4, with D perhaps matching TRBD1 (6 bases). CDR3 coding DNA: TGTGCCAGCATCAGTTCCGGGGGGCGCGTCCTGTTTTTT. Its translation is CASISSGGRVLFF.